Listed below are T cell receptor beta chains from one sample, sequenced in a study of blood T cell repertoires in COVID-19. TCRdb's table, derived via immunoSEQ multiplex PCR, lists solely in-frame clones and lacks some. The sample contains about 150,000 clones, approximately 86% of which appear only once. Sequencing input: peripheral blood. The source is a woman aged 65 to 85 with acute or convalescent COVID-19. CDR3s include the opening cysteine and the closing phenylalanine or tryptophan. The D gene is left open where the match is weak. Rows give clone size only sometimes, using once, few, many, or a class for an expanded clone.

d_call j_call clone_size v_call cdr3_aa cdr3_nt
. TRBJ1-2 . TRBV5-5 CASSTGNYGYTF TGTGCCAGCAGCACCGGGAACTATGGCTACACCTTC
. TRBJ1-5 once TRBV30 CAWSESSGNQPQHF TGTGCCTGGAGTGAATCCTCCGGGAATCAGCCCCAGCATTTT
TRBD1 TRBJ1-6 . TRBV7-9 CASSRSGQSYNSPLHF TGTGCCAGCAGCCGATCGGGACAGTCCTATAATTCACCCCTCCACTTT
. TRBJ1-5 . TRBV19 CASSIDRGDNQPQHF TGTGCCAGTAGTATAGACAGGGGTGACAATCAGCCCCAGCATTTT
TRBD1 TRBJ1-1 . TRBV7-2 CASSYRQGNTEAFF TGTGCCAGCAGCTATCGACAGGGGAACACTGAAGCTTTCTTT
TRBD1 TRBJ1-2 . TRBV9 CASSGDRGDYGYTF TGTGCCAGCAGCGGGGACAGGGGCGACTATGGCTACACCTTC
TRBD1 TRBJ2-7 . TRBV19 CASSQNRGLSSYEQYF TGTGCCAGTAGTCAAAACAGGGGTCTCTCCTCCTACGAGCAGTACTTC
TRBD1 TRBJ1-5 few TRBV19 CASSTRTGGAGSLSNQPQHF TGTGCCAGTAGTACCCGGACAGGGGGAGCCGGATCCCTTAGCAATCAGCCCCAGCATTTT
. TRBJ2-5 . TRBV29-1 CSVGGGAVSAQYF TGCAGCGTTGGAGGCGGGGCCGTTTCGGCCCAGTACTTC
. TRBJ2-1 . TRBV7-9 CASSLAGRRFNEQFF TGTGCCAGCAGCCTCGCGGGACGACGCTTCAATGAGCAGTTCTTC
TRBD1 TRBJ2-6 . TRBV11-1 CASSFRQGAANVLTF TGTGCCAGCAGCTTCAGACAGGGGGCGGCCAACGTCCTGACTTTC
TRBD1 TRBJ2-2 . TRBV29-1 CSAGQGSTGELFF TGCAGCGCCGGACAGGGAAGCACCGGGGAGCTGTTTTTT
. TRBJ2-2 . TRBV7-6 CASSLALQVPGELFF TGTGCCAGCAGCTTAGCCCTACAGGTACCCGGGGAGCTGTTTTTT
. TRBJ2-1 . TRBV24-1 CATSDSGVNEQFF TGTGCCACCAGTGATTCCGGGGTAAATGAGCAGTTCTTC
. TRBJ1-1 . TRBV7-2 CASSPYRPNTEAFF TGTGCCAGCAGCCCCTACAGGCCGAACACTGAAGCTTTCTTT
. TRBJ1-2 . TRBV19 CASSPLPIGGAGYGYTF TGTGCCAGTAGTCCCCTGCCAATCGGGGGGGCGGGCTATGGCTACACCTTC
. TRBJ1-2 . TRBV19 CASRIPQQGGGYTF TGTGCCAGTAGGATCCCTCAACAGGGCGGGGGCTACACCTTC
TRBD1 TRBJ2-7 few TRBV6-5 CASSYGGTGRYEQYF TGTGCCAGCAGTTACGGCGGGACAGGGCGTTACGAGCAGTACTTC
. TRBJ1-2 . TRBV7-8 CASSFGQTVGDYTF TGTGCCAGCAGCTTTGGACAAACCGTTGGTGACTACACCTTC
. TRBJ2-3 few TRBV10-1 CASSETWDTQYF TGCGCCAGCAGTGAGACATGGGATACGCAGTATTTT
. TRBJ2-5 . TRBV2 CASSPRETQYF TGTGCCAGCAGCCCTAGGGAGACCCAGTACTTC
. TRBJ1-1 . TRBV18 CASSPQGSDTEAFF TGTGCCAGCTCACCACAGGGGTCAGACACTGAAGCTTTCTTT
TRBD1 TRBJ1-6 . TRBV18 CASSPYDRAPWDNSPLHF TGTGCCAGCTCACCTTACGACAGGGCTCCCTGGGATAATTCACCCCTCCACTTT
. TRBJ2-7 . TRBV6-2/TRBV6-3 CASSSGILADEQYF TGTGCCAGCAGTTCGGGGATCTTGGCAGACGAGCAGTACTTC
. TRBJ1-4 . TRBV5-1 CASSLAGENNEKLFF TGCGCCAGCAGCTTGGCCGGGGAAAACAATGAAAAACTGTTTTTT
. TRBJ1-6 . TRBV7-9 CASSRDSYNSPLHF TGTGCCAGCAGCCGAGACAGTTATAATTCACCCCTCCACTTT
. TRBJ1-1 few TRBV25-1 CASSAGGFRYRTEAFF TGTGCCAGCAGTGCGGGAGGTTTTCGATATCGGACGGAGGCTTTCTTT
TRBD1 TRBJ2-7 . TRBV6-2/TRBV6-3 CASSRGQGSSYEQYF TGTGCCAGCAGCCGGGGACAGGGTAGCTCCTACGAGCAGTACTTC
TRBD1 TRBJ1-6 few TRBV2 CASKRQGAENSPLHF TGTGCCAGCAAAAGACAGGGGGCAGAAAATTCACCCCTCCACTTT
. TRBJ2-7 once TRBV14 CASSQGSAVAYEQYF TGTGCCAGCAGCCAGGGTTCTGCGGTTGCCTACGAGCAGTACTTC
. TRBJ1-1 once TRBV7-3 CASSRLGGLGTEAFF TGTGCCAGCAGCCGCTTGGGGGGGCTGGGCACTGAAGCTTTCTTT
. TRBJ2-5 . TRBV5-1 CASSLSSETQYF TGCGCCAGCAGCTTGTCTTCCGAGACCCAGTACTTC
. TRBJ2-1 . TRBV10-1 CASSAPGGRYNEQFF TGCGCCAGCAGCGCTCCGGGGGGCCGCTACAATGAGCAGTTCTTC
. TRBJ1-1 . TRBV10-3 CAIRKGQNTEAFF TGTGCCATCAGGAAAGGACAGAACACTGAAGCTTTCTTT
. TRBJ1-2 . TRBV30 CAWTWVGGTGYTF TGTGCCTGGACCTGGGTGGGGGGGACCGGCTACACCTTC
. TRBJ1-5 . TRBV15 CATSRSPGTNTRSKDF TGTGCCACCAGCCGCTCCCCCGGGACAAATACTCGTTCGAAGGATTTT
. TRBJ1-1 once TRBV10-2 CASSESLSTEAFF TGCGCCAGCAGTGAGTCCTTGAGCACTGAAGCTTTCTTT
. TRBJ1-5 . TRBV7-2 CASSLELGASQPQHF TGTGCCAGCAGCTTAGAACTGGGGGCCAGTCAGCCCCAGCATTTT
. TRBJ2-7 . TRBV12-3/TRBV12-4 CASSFDTYEQYF TGTGCCAGCAGTTTTGACACTTACGAGCAGTACTTC
TRBD2 TRBJ2-6 once TRBV10-3 CAITSGGTGANVLTF TGTGCCATCACTAGCGGGGGGACTGGGGCCAACGTCCTGACTTTC
TRBD2 TRBJ2-1 . TRBV5-1 CASSLHSGGAGVFF TGCGCCAGCAGCTTGCATAGCGGGGGGGCCGGGGTGTTCTTC
. TRBJ1-4 . TRBV12-5 CASGRSTGSEKLFF TGTGCTAGTGGTCGATCTACCGGGAGTGAAAAACTGTTTTTT
. TRBJ2-1 . TRBV7-7 CASSLGEAKIHEQFF TGTGCTAGCAGCTTAGGGGAGGCGAAGATCCATGAGCAGTTCTTC
TRBD1 TRBJ1-3 . TRBV28 CASSTTGQGPLSGNTIYF TGTGCCAGCAGTACAACCGGACAGGGCCCCCTCTCTGGAAACACCATATATTTT
. TRBJ2-2 . TRBV9 CASSVSQGTAGELFF TGTGCCAGCAGCGTAAGTCAGGGGACCGCCGGGGAGCTGTTTTTT
TRBD2 TRBJ2-3 . TRBV19 CASSTSSGGPDTQYF TGTGCCAGTAGTACGTCTAGCGGGGGTCCAGATACGCAGTATTTT
TRBD1 TRBJ1-6 . TRBV6-2/TRBV6-3 CASSSRDRINSPLHF TGTGCCAGCAGTTCGCGGGACAGGATTAATTCACCCCTCCACTTT
. TRBJ1-5 . TRBV2 CASSEIQFNQPQHF TGTGCCAGCAGTGAAATTCAGTTTAATCAGCCCCAGCATTTT
. TRBJ1-1 . TRBV11-2 CASSLVPRNTEAFF TGTGCCAGCAGCTTAGTTCCTAGGAACACTGAAGCTTTCTTT
. TRBJ1-1 . TRBV12-3/TRBV12-4 CASTWGDSKWAFF TGTGCCAGCACATGGGGGGACTCAAAGTGGGCTTTCTTT
. TRBJ2-6 . TRBV19 CASRETATGANVLTF TGTGCCAGTAGGGAGACTGCTACTGGGGCCAACGTCCTGACTTTC
TRBD2 TRBJ2-5 . TRBV5-4 CAMARRGGQETQYF TGTGCCATGGCCCGGCGGGGGGGCCAAGAGACCCAGTACTTC
. TRBJ2-1 once TRBV11-2 CASSLVAGAYNEQFF TGTGCCAGCAGCTTAGTGGCAGGGGCATACAATGAGCAGTTCTTC
TRBD1 TRBJ1-5 . TRBV5-8 CASRGGQGAGQPQHF TGTGCCAGCCGCGGGGGACAGGGGGCAGGTCAGCCCCAGCATTTT
. TRBJ1-2 . TRBV5-6 CASSFGDYGYTF TGTGCCAGCAGCTTTGGAGACTATGGCTACACCTTC